What follows are 23 T cell receptor beta chains derived from one specimen sequenced in a study of blood T cell repertoires in COVID-19. Assay used: immunoSEQ multiplex PCR; TCRdb lists only in-frame clones, some missing. The table lists 150,000 to 200,000 clones, around nine tenths of them singletons. The specimen sequenced was peripheral blood. The origin of the receptors is a woman in her seventies with COVID-19, enrolled during active disease.

Comment on this clone: One end of the junction fails to match germline, which may point to a read error. The chain joins TRBV7-2 to TRBJ2-1; TRBD1 matches at 7 bases. The CDR3 is made up of 13 amino acids. Germline CDR1 reads SGHTA; CDR2 reads FQGNSA. Written as DNA, the CDR3 is TGTGCCAGCAGCTTATACCGGGACAGTGGACCAGTCTTC. This gives the protein CASSLYRDSGPVF. Full variable domain (missing parts from reference TRBV7-2 and TRBJ2-1): GAGVSQSPSNKVTEKGKDVELRCDPISGHTALYWYRQSLGQGLEFLIYFQGNSAPDKSGLPSDRFSAERTGGSVSTLTIQRTQQEDSAVYLCASSLYRDSGPVFGPGTRLTVL.

The chain employs TRBV6-1 and TRBJ2-1, with D tentatively TRBD1 (6 bases). Trimming took 3 bases from V and 4 from J, leaving 13 bases between them. Per germline, CDR1 MNHNS and CDR2 SASEGT. CDR3 size: 15 residues. The CDR3 spells CASSDSGRGYNEQFF. The CDR3 nucleotides are TGTGCCAGCAGTGATTCAGGCAGGGGATACAATGAGCAGTTCTTC.

The genes are TRBV28 and TRBJ1-1, with D perhaps matching TRBD1 (5 bases). The germline CDR1 and CDR2 sequences are MDHEN and SYDVKM. The CDR3 is 13 residues long. Trimming stripped 10 bases from V and 0 bases from J, with 12 bases between. CDR3: CATGRGMNTEAFF. DNA of the CDR3: TGTGCCACGGGGCGGGGGATGAACACTGAAGCTTTCTTT.

This clone has only one observation. V gene TRBV6-1 combines with J gene TRBJ1-4; D possibly corresponds to TRBD1 (6 bases). The germline V gene has CDR1 MNHNS and CDR2 SASEGT. This CDR3 is 16 amino acids long. V lost 3 bases and J lost 6, with 17 bases in between. CDR3 nucleotide sequence: TGTGCCAGCAGTGACCGGGACAAGTTAAAGGATGAAAAACTGTTTTTT. It specifies CASSDRDKLKDEKLFF.

The rearrangement links TRBV4-1 to TRBJ2-5, with D possibly TRBD2 on 6 matching bases. Germline CDR1 reads MGHRA; CDR2 reads YSYEKL. The CDR3 contains 13 residues. V lost 4 bases to trimming and J lost 5 bases, with 11 bases between them. The CDR3 DNA is TGCGCCAGCAGCCTAGGGAGGCGGGAGACCCAGTACTTC. It specifies CASSLGRRETQYF.

The chain links TRBV28 to TRBJ2-1; D is unresolved. The CDR3 is made up of 14 amino acids. Trimming took off 0 bases at V and 3 bases at J, with 6 bases between the two ends. The germline V gene encodes CDR1 MDHEN and CDR2 SYDVKM. CDR3 region: CASSLWADYNEQFF. CDR3 coding DNA: TGTGCCAGCAGTTTATGGGCTGACTACAATGAGCAGTTCTTC.

This chain connects TRBV7-9 to TRBJ2-2; D is unclear. The CDR3 length is 14 residues. CDR1 SEHNR and CDR2 FQNEAQ come from the germline V gene (reference sequence). V was cut by 2 bases and J by 8 bases, with 12 bases left in between. The CDR3 sequence is CASSLSYSSGELFF. CDR3 coding DNA: TGTGCCAGCAGCTTAAGCTACTCCTCAGGGGAGCTGTTTTTT.

The rearrangement uses TRBV3-1 (or the pseudogene TRBV3-2) and TRBJ2-6; perhaps TRBD2 as D (5 bases). Germline V lookup: CDR1 LGHDT, CDR2 YNNKEL (reference sequence). V was pared by 4 bases and J by 0 bases, with 10 bases between. The CDR3 runs 16 residues. The CDR3 nucleotides are TGTGCCAGCAGCCCCTATGGGAGCTCTGGGGCCAACGTCCTGACTTTC. This gives the protein CASSPYGSSGANVLTF.

The rearrangement links TRBV6-5 to TRBJ2-7; 7 bases line up with TRBD2. V trimming: 8 bases; J trimming: 2 bases; junction bases outside the gene matches: 6. Germline V gene data show CDR1 as MNHEY and CDR2 as SVGAGI. The CDR3 extends over 13 amino acids. The CDR3 spells CASWGLPTYEQYF. The CDR3 DNA reads as TGTGCCAGCTGGGGACTACCCACCTACGAGCAGTACTTC.

The chain recombines TRBV27 with TRBJ1-1; D perhaps matches TRBD1 (5 bases). The CDR3 contains 15 residues. Germline CDR1 and CDR2: MNHEY and SMNVEV (reference sequence). Trimming cost V 5 bases and J 4 bases, with 17 bases left between them. This CDR3 reads CASSGGGSHGTEAFF. The CDR3 bases are TGTGCCAGCAGTGGGGGGGGGAGTCATGGCACTGAAGCTTTCTTT.

The CDR3 loop reads CASRGQGSPYEQYF. CDR3 in DNA: TGTGCCAGCAGAGGACAGGGGAGCCCCTACGAGCAGTACTTC. V usage is TRBV14 and J usage is TRBJ2-7; 9 bases map to TRBD1. The V and J ends lost 6 bases and 2 bases, in that order; junction bases with no gene match: 5. This CDR3 is built from 14 residues. Germline V lookup: CDR1 SGHDN, CDR2 FVKESK.

The rearrangement links TRBV30 to TRBJ2-1; weak D call: TRBD2 (6 bases). The V end lost 7 bases, the J end lost 8 bases, and 15 bases lay between the germline ends. Germline V gives CDR1 GTSNPN, CDR2 SVGIG (reference sequence). This CDR3 contains 12 residues. CDR3 bases: TGTGCCTTTAGAGGGAGGCCCCATGAGCAGTTCTTC. It translates to CAFRGRPHEQFF.

V and J are TRBV19 and TRBJ1-4, with D perhaps TRBD1 (5 bases). Germline values: CDR1 LNHDA, CDR2 SQIVND (reference sequence). The CDR3 extends over 15 amino acids. Trimming stripped 4 bases from V and 0 bases from J, with 9 bases between. The CDR3 coding sequence is TGTGCCAGTAGTACCCGACAGTCAACTAATGAAAAACTGTTTTTT. Encoded protein: CASSTRQSTNEKLFF.

The rearrangement joins TRBV10-3 to TRBJ1-1; the match to TRBD1 covers 7 bases. Losses at the gene ends were 4 bases for V and 0 bases for J; bases not matched to a gene: 5. The germline V gene encodes CDR1 ENHRY and CDR2 SYGVKD. This CDR3 has 15 residues. The CDR3 DNA sequence: TGTGCCATCAGTGGGACAGGACGCTTGAACACTGAAGCTTTCTTT. Its translation is CAISGTGRLNTEAFF.

J is TRBJ2-1 and V is TRBV7-2; 8 nucleotides agree with TRBD1. V was pared by 2 bases and J by 6 bases, with 3 bases of the junction left unmatched. The CDR3 is made up of 14 amino acids. The V gene's germline CDR1 is SGHTA and CDR2 FQGNSA. The CDR3 DNA sequence: TGTGCCAGCAGCTTACAGGGGGCAGGCAATGAGCAGTTCTTC. Amino acid sequence: CASSLQGAGNEQFF.

This clone was seen a single time. V gene TRBV23-1 combines with J gene TRBJ2-3, with D possibly TRBD2 on 6 matching bases. TRBV23-1 is an open reading frame, and its role is uncertain. V shed 3 bases and J shed 0 bases, with 16 bases lying between them. CDR3 length: 17 amino acids. CDR3 coding DNA: TGCGCCAGCAGTCATATAAATCCGGGGACTAGCACAGATACGCAGTATTTT. The encoded protein is CASSHINPGTSTDTQYF.

The J gene is TRBJ2-2, the V gene TRBV19; TRBD1 matches at 10 bases. The CDR3 spans 13 residues. Germline lookup yields CDR1 LNHDA and CDR2 SQIVND (reference sequence). V lost 7 bases and J lost 5; bases outside the gene matches: 1. The CDR3 nucleotides read TGTGCCAGTACGGGACAGGGGACCGGGGAGCTGTTTTTT. It is translated as CASTGQGTGELFF.

The chain carries TRBV6-1 and TRBJ2-7; maybe TRBD1 (5 bases). Per germline, CDR1 MNHNS and CDR2 SASEGT. CDR3 length: 14 amino acids. The ends were cut back, 2 bases at V and 0 bases at J, with 8 bases in the middle. The CDR3 reads CASSERGNSYEQYF. CDR3 sequence (DNA): TGTGCCAGCAGTGAAAGGGGAAACTCCTACGAGCAGTACTTC.

The CDR3 loop is CASGLGGQGGGHGYTF. The DNA for the CDR3 is TGTGCTAGTGGTTTGGGCGGACAGGGAGGTGGGCATGGCTACACCTTC. The rearrangement links TRBV12-5 to TRBJ1-2; 8 bases align to TRBD1. Losses at the gene ends were 1 base for V and 6 bases for J; bases not matched to a gene: 10. CDR3 length: 16 residues. Germline-derived CDR1 and CDR2 are LGHNT and FRNRAP.

The J gene is TRBJ2-2, the V gene TRBV11-2; 8 bases are a match to TRBD2. Trimming took 5 bases from V and 0 from J; bases not matched to a gene: 8. The CDR3 is 17 residues long. Germline V CDR1 and CDR2: SGHAT, FQNNGV. The CDR3 nucleotides are TGTGCCAGCAGCCTTCATCTGACTAGCGCGAACACCGGGGAGCTGTTTTTT. Its protein product is CASSLHLTSANTGELFF. Using reference TRBV11-2 and TRBJ2-2 for the parts outside the CDR3, the full variable domain is EAGVAQSPRYKIIEKRQSVAFWCNPISGHATLYWYQQILGQGPKLLIQFQNNGVVDDSQLPKDRFSAERLKGVDSTLKIQPAKLEDSAVYLCASSLHLTSANTGELFFGEGSRLTVL.

The CDR3 is CASSLDGSNQPQHF. The CDR3 DNA sequence: TGTGCCAGCAGCTTAGACGGTAGCAATCAGCCCCAGCATTTT. The gene calls are TRBV7-9 and TRBJ1-5; no clear D gene. The germline gives CDR1 SEHNR, CDR2 FQNEAQ (reference sequence). V shed 1 base and J shed 0 bases, with 4 bases lying between them. The length of the CDR3 is 14 residues.

This sequence joins TRBV12-3 or TRBV12-4 and TRBJ2-7, with D possibly being TRBD2 (5 bases). With 6 bases removed from V and 1 base from J, the gap between germline ends came to 7 bases. This CDR3 has 12 amino acids. CDR3 coding DNA: TGTGCCAGCAGGGGGAGTTCCTACGAGCAGTACTTC. Translation gives CASRGSSYEQYF.

The gene calls are TRBV28 and TRBJ2-7; D gene ambiguous. Germline CDR1 is MDHEN and CDR2 is SYDVKM. The V gene lost 1 base and the J gene lost 9 bases, with 19 bases spanning the gap. The length of the CDR3 is 15 residues. CDR3 in DNA: TGTGCCAGCAGTTTATCCCCGGGTCCTCCCCATGGGCAGTACTTC. Translated, it gives CASSLSPGPPHGQYF.